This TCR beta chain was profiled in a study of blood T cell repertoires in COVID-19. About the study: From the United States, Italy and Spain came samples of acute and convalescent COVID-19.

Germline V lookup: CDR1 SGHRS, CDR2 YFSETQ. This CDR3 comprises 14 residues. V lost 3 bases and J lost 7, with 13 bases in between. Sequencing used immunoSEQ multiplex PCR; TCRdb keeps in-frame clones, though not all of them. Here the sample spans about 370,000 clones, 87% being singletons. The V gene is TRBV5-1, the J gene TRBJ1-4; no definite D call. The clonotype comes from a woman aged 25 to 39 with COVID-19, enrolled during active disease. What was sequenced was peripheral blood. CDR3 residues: CASSSGFNSEKLFF. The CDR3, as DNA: TGCGCCAGCAGCTCCGGGTTTAATAGTGAAAAACTGTTTTTT.